This is a list of T cell receptor beta chains from one sample in a study of T cell repertoires in aging, cancer and after chemotherapy. TCRdb recomputed calls from the multiplex PCR reads with MiXCR, one row per CDR3 protein. The table includes around 680 distinct CDR3 sequences, 22% detected once. The material sequenced was blood. Receptors originate from a human donor in good health. CDR3s include the opening cysteine and the closing phenylalanine or tryptophan. D genes are given only for firm matches. Clone size is given for some rows only: seen once, a few or many times, or a class if the clone is expanded.

clone_size | d_call | j_call | v_call | cdr3_aa | cdr3_nt
large | . | TRBJ2-1 | TRBV29-1 | CSVEPLFEGPDNEQFF | TGCAGCGTTGAACCCCTATTCGAGGGCCCAGACAATGAGCAGTTCTTC
. | . | TRBJ1-5 | TRBV12-3/TRBV12-4 | CASQRGGNQPQHF | TGTGCCAGTCAGCGGGGGGGTAATCAGCCCCAGCATTTT
. | . | TRBJ1-5 | TRBV6-2/TRBV6-3 | CASSYYNLGQTQHF | TGTGCCAGCAGTTACTATAATTTGGGTCAGACCCAGCATTTT
few | . | TRBJ2-1 | TRBV7-2 | CASSYTGKNEQFF | TGTGCCAGCAGCTATACAGGGAAAAATGAGCAGTTCTTC
large | TRBD2 | TRBJ2-3 | TRBV6-4 | CASSEETSGTDTQYF | TGTGCCAGCAGTGAGGAGACTAGCGGCACAGATACGCAGTATTTT
medium-sized | . | TRBJ1-1 | TRBV19 | CASSKQGRRTEAFF | TGTGCCAGTAGTAAGCAGGGCCGACGGACTGAAGCTTTCTTT
few | TRBD1 | TRBJ1-6 | TRBV7-9 | CASSPQSTGTGSPLHF | TGTGCCAGCAGCCCCCAATCGACAGGGACTGGGTCACCCCTCCACTTT
medium-sized | . | TRBJ1-5 | TRBV6-5 | CASTPIGGSNQPQHF | TGTGCCAGCACTCCCATTGGGGGTAGCAATCAGCCCCAGCATTTT
. | . | TRBJ1-4 | TRBV7-9 | CASRTNYQNEKLFF | TGTGCCAGCAGGACGAATTACCAGAATGAAAAACTGTTTTTT
large | . | TRBJ1-5 | TRBV19 | CASSIAGTAQPQHF | TGTGCCAGTAGTATCGCAGGGACTGCTCAGCCCCAGCATTTT
medium-sized | . | TRBJ2-7 | TRBV20-1 | CSARDDLVGYEQYF | TGCAGTGCTAGAGATGACCTAGTGGGGTACGAGCAGTACTTC
few | TRBD2 | TRBJ2-3 | TRBV4-1 | CASSLTPLSGTTDTQYF | TGCGCCAGCAGCCTCACTCCGCTTAGCGGGACAACAGATACGCAGTATTTT
hyperexpanded | . | TRBJ1-5 | TRBV18 | CASSRSRGVDQPQHF | TGTGCCAGCTCACGTTCCAGGGGTGTGGATCAGCCCCAGCATTTT
. | . | TRBJ2-5 | TRBV28 | CASSLLAREAESRGETQYF | TGTGCCAGCAGTTTACTTGCGAGAGAAGCTGAGTCTCGGGGAGAGACCCAGTACTTC
large | . | TRBJ2-1 | TRBV15 | CATSRDIGANEQFF | TGTGCCACCAGCAGAGATATAGGGGCGAATGAGCAGTTCTTC
medium-sized | TRBD2 | TRBJ2-1 | TRBV27 | CASAPGTTLFNEQFF | TGTGCCAGCGCACCCGGGACTACCTTATTCAATGAGCAGTTCTTC